The clone carrying this T cell receptor (beta chain) has ten or more counts. What it binds is not known. Using its own MiXCR run on the RT-PCR reads, TCRdb lists one record per CDR3 protein. This repertoire shows about 580,000 distinct CDR3 sequences, 14% found once; its top ten account for over 8.5%. The data are from a study of response to subunit inactivated influenza vaccine. Overall study findings and caveats: That few new T cells are recruited by each seasonal influenza vaccination was the authors' suggestion.

Trimming left V 5 bases short and J 2 bases short, with 14 bases between. The CDR3 extends over 15 amino acids. Germline-derived CDR1 and CDR2 are SEHNR and FQNEAQ (reference sequence). The sequence came from a man in his forties or fifties who received an inactivated influenza vaccine. This specimen consisted of PBMCs from blood, obtained about 13 days after vaccination. V usage is TRBV7-9 and J usage is TRBJ2-3; D possibly corresponds to TRBD1 (5 bases). The CDR3 is CASSVKQGSTDTQYF. DNA for the CDR3: TGTGCCAGCAGCGTGAAGCAGGGCTCCACAGATACGCAGTATTTT.